The 12 T cell receptor beta chains presented below share a single source sample, sequenced in a study of lymphopenia after photon versus proton radiotherapy. Profiled with immunoSEQ multiplex PCR; TCRdb holds only in-frame clones, not every one. The sample shows under 35,000 clones, approximately 84% of them seen only once. The specimen comprised peripheral blood, sampled from a patient treated with proton-based radiotherapy. The receptors stem from a woman in her sixties or seventies with pancreatic cancer.

The J gene is TRBJ1-2, the V gene TRBV7-8, with D perhaps TRBD1 (5 bases). The CDR3 runs 13 residues. The germline V gene has CDR1 SGHVS and CDR2 FQNEAQ. Trimming cost V 4 bases and J 5 bases, with 11 bases left between them. The CDR3 is CASSSRDGYGYTF. The CDR3 bases are TGTGCCAGCAGCTCTAGGGACGGATATGGCTACACCTTC.

V is TRBV10-3 and J is TRBJ2-7; possibly TRBD2 for D (6 bases). The CDR3 extends over 13 amino acids. V lost 8 bases and J 4 bases, leaving 15 bases between the germline ends. CDR1 and CDR2 from the germline V gene are ENHRY and SYGVKD. This chain's CDR3 is CAIGEDPPYEQYF. DNA of the CDR3: TGTGCCATCGGGGAGGATCCACCGTACGAGCAGTACTTC.

This clone was detected once. V usage is TRBV28 and J usage is TRBJ2-7, with 10 bases identical to TRBD2. The CDR3 covers 15 residues. Germline V gene sequence: CDR1 MDHEN, CDR2 SYDVKM. The V segment lost 6 bases and the J segment 4 bases; nucleotides outside the gene matches: 9. This CDR3 is CASRPPGLAMYEQYF. CDR3 coding DNA: TGTGCCAGCAGGCCCCCGGGACTAGCGATGTACGAGCAGTACTTC. The variable domain in full, completed from reference TRBV28 and TRBJ2-7, reads DVKVTQSSRYLVKRTGEKVFLECVQDMDHENMFWYRQDPGLGLRLIYFSYDVKMKEKGDIPEGYSVSREKKERFSLILESASTNQTSMYLCASRPPGLAMYEQYFGPGTRLTVT.

The gene calls are TRBV29-1 and TRBJ1-1; D not certain. CDR1 SQVTM and CDR2 ANQGSEA come from the germline V gene. The V gene lost 6 bases and the J gene lost 2 bases, with 13 bases spanning the gap. The CDR3 has 13 residues. CDR3 in amino acids: CSVCNILNTEAFF. CDR3 nucleotides: TGCAGCGTATGCAATATTCTTAACACTGAAGCTTTCTTT.

The V call is TRBV5-1, the J call TRBJ2-7; the D gene could be TRBD1 or TRBD2 (5 bases each). This CDR3 has 17 amino acids. Germline V lookup: CDR1 SGHRS, CDR2 YFSETQ. V was cut by 2 bases and J by 0 bases, with 18 bases left in between. DNA of the CDR3: TGCGCCAGCAGCTTCGGATTCGGGACCCGTAGCTCCTACGAGCAGTACTTC. It specifies CASSFGFGTRSSYEQYF.

The rearrangement joins TRBV7-8 to TRBJ2-5; 11 positions match TRBD1. Germline V gene sequence: CDR1 SGHVS, CDR2 FQNEAQ. The trim removed 1 base at V and 3 bases at J, leaving 10 bases unmatched. This CDR3 has 18 amino acids. CDR3 residues: CASSLGLLRDRGEETQYF. Written as DNA, the CDR3 is TGTGCCAGCAGCTTAGGTCTTCTTCGGGACAGGGGGGAAGAGACCCAGTACTTC.

This chain uses TRBV5-6 with TRBJ2-2; D might be TRBD2 (6 bases). Germline V gene lookup returns CDR1 SGHDT and CDR2 YYEEEE. The CDR3 loop spans 15 amino acids. The V and J ends lost 4 bases and 1 base respectively, with 11 bases between them. CDR3 region: CASSRRELNTGELFF. As DNA, the CDR3 is TGTGCCAGCAGCAGGAGGGAGCTGAACACCGGGGAGCTGTTTTTT.

The rearrangement joins TRBV27 to TRBJ2-7, with a possible D match to TRBD2 (5 bases). V was pared by 4 bases and J by 2 bases, with 15 bases between. This CDR3 comprises 15 residues. CDR1 is MNHEY and CDR2 is SMNVEV in the germline V gene (reference sequence). The CDR3 DNA is TGTGCCAGCAGTTCCACGAGGGCAGGCCCCTACGAGCAGTACTTC. The encoded protein is CASSSTRAGPYEQYF.

This chain uses TRBV15 with TRBJ2-4, with TRBD2 identical over 7 bases. V was clipped by 0 bases and J by 0 bases; unmatched bases: 8. The germline CDR1 and CDR2 sequences are LNHNV and YYDKDF (reference sequence). The CDR3 extends over 18 amino acids. CDR3 nucleotides: TGTGCCACCAGCAGAGATTCGGGGGGAGTACTAGCCAAAAACATTCAGTACTTC. It specifies CATSRDSGGVLAKNIQYF.

The V call is TRBV2, the J call TRBJ2-1; D unresolved. Trimming left V 5 bases short and J 5 bases short, with 7 bases between. Germline lookup yields CDR1 SNHLY and CDR2 FYNNEI. The CDR3 totals 12 residues. CDR3 bases: TGTGCCAGCAGTCTCCGGGACAATGAGCAGTTCTTC. Amino acid sequence: CASSLRDNEQFF.

The rearrangement joins TRBV7-3 to TRBJ1-1; 7 nucleotides line up with TRBD1. Trimming removed 3 bases from V and 2 bases from J; junction bases left unmatched: 3. The germline gives CDR1 SGHTA, CDR2 FQGTGA. The CDR3 consists of 14 residues. The DNA of the CDR3 is TGTGCCAGCAGCTTCGGACAGGCTAACACTGAAGCTTTCTTT. It codes for CASSFGQANTEAFF.

J is TRBJ1-4 and V is TRBV28; perhaps TRBD1 as D (5 bases). Trimming left V 7 bases short and J 5 bases short, with 17 bases between. Germline V gene lookup returns CDR1 MDHEN and CDR2 SYDVKM. The CDR3 contains 15 residues. The CDR3 loop is CASILSGGNNEKLFF. CDR3 nucleotides: TGTGCCAGCATCCTGAGTGGGGGAAACAATGAAAAACTGTTTTTT.